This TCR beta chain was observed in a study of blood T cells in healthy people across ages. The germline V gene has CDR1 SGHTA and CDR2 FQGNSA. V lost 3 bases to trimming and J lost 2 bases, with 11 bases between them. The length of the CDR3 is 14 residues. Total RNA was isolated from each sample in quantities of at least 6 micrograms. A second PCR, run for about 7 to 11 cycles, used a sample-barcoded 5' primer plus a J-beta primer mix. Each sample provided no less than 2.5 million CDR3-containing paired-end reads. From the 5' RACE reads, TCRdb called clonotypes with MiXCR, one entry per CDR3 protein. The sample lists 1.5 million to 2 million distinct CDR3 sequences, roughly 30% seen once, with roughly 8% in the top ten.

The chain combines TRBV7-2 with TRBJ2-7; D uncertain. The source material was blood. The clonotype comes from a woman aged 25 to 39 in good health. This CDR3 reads CASSFVPVTYEQYF. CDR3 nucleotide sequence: TGTGCCAGCAGCTTTGTCCCCGTAACCTACGAGCAGTACTTC.